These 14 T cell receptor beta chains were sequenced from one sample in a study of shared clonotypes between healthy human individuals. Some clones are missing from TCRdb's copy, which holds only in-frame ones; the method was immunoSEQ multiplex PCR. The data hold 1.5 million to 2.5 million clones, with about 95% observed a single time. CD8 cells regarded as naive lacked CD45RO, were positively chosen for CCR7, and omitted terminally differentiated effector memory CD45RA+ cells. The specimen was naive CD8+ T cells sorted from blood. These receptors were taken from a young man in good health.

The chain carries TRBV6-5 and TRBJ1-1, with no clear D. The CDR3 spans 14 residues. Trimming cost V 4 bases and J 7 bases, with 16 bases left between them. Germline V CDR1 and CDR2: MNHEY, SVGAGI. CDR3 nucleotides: TGTGCCAGCAGTTCCACAATAGAATCGGGTGAAGCTTTCTTT. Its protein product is CASSSTIESGEAFF.

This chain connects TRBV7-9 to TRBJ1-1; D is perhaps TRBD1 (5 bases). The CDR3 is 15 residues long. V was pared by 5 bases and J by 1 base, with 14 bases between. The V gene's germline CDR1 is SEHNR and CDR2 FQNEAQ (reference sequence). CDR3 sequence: CASSLTNGGNTEAFF. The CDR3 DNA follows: TGTGCCAGCAGCCTCACAAACGGGGGGAACACTGAAGCTTTCTTT.

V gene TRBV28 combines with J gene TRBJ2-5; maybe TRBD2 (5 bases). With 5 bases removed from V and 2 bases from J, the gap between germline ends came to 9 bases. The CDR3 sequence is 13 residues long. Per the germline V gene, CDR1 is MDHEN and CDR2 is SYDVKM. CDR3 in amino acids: CASSVRGQETQYF. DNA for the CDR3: TGTGCCAGCAGTGTCCGGGGACAAGAGACCCAGTACTTC.

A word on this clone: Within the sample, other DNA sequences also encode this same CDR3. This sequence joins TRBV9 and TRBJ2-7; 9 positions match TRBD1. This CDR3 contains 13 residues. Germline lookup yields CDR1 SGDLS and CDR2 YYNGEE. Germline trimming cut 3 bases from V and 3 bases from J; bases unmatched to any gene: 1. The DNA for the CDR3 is TGTGCCAGCAGCGGGGGACAGGGCTACGAGCAGTACTTC. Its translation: CASSGGQGYEQYF.

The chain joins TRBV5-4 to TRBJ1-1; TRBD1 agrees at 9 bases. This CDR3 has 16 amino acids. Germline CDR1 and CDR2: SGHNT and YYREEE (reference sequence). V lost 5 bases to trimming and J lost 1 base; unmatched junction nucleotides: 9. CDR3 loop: CASRLPPGQGNTEAFF. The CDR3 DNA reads TGTGCCAGCAGATTGCCCCCGGGACAGGGGAACACTGAAGCTTTCTTT.

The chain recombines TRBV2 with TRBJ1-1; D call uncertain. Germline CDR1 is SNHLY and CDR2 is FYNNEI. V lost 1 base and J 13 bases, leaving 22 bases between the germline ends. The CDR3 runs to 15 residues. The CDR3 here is CASSEGFIGNPTGFF. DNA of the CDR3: TGTGCCAGCAGTGAAGGGTTCATTGGAAACCCAACTGGTTTCTTT. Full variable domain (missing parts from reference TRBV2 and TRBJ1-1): EPEVTQTPSHQVTQMGQEVILRCVPISNHLYFYWYRQILGQKVEFLVSFYNNEISEKSEIFDDQFSVERPDGSNFTLKIRSTKLEDSAMYFCASSEGFIGNPTGFFGQGTRLTVV.

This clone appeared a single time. The CDR3: CASSLGRLAETYEQYF. The CDR3, as DNA: TGTGCCAGCAGCTTAGGCAGGCTAGCGGAGACCTACGAGCAGTACTTC. The rearrangement joins TRBV13 to TRBJ2-7; 7 nucleotides line up with TRBD2. Per the germline V gene, CDR1 is PRHDT and CDR2 is FYEKMQ (reference sequence). The CDR3 totals 16 residues. With V trimmed by 0 bases and J by 2 bases, 7 bases remained unmatched. The whole variable domain, remainder taken from reference TRBV13 and TRBJ2-7, is AAGVIQSPRHLIKEKRETATLKCYPIPRHDTVYWYQQGPGQDPQFLISFYEKMQSDKGSIPDRFSAQQFSDYHSELNMSSLELGDSALYFCASSLGRLAETYEQYFGPGTRLTVT.

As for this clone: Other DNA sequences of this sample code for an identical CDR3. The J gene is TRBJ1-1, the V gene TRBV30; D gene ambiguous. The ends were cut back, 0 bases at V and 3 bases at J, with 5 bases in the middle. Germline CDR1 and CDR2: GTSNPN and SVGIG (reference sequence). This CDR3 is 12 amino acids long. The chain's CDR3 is CAWSVPDTEAFF. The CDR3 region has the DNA TGTGCCTGGAGTGTACCCGACACTGAAGCTTTCTTT.

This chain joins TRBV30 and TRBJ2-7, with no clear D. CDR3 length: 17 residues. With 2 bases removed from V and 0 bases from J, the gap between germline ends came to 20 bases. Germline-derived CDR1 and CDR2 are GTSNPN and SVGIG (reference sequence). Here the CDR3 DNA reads TGTGCCTGGAGTCCCCTTGCATCCCGGGCCAGCTCCTACGAGCAGTACTTC. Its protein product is CAWSPLASRASSYEQYF.

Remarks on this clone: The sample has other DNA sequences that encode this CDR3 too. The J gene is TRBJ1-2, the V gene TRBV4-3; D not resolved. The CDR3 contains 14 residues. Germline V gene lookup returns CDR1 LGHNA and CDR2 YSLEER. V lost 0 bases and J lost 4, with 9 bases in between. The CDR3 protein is CASSQDRGSYGYTF. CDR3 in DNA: TGCGCCAGCAGCCAAGATCGGGGTTCCTATGGCTACACCTTC.

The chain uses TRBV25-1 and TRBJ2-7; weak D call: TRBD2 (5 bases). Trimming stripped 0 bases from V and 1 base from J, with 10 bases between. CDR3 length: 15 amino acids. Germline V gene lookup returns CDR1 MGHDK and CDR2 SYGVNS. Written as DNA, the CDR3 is TGTGCCAGCAGTGAATACTCCGGGAATTCCTACGAGCAGTACTTC. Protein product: CASSEYSGNSYEQYF.

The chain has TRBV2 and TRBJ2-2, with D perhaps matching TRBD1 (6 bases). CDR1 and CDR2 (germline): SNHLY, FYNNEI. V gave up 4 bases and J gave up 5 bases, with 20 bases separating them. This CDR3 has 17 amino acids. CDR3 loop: CASSVGHFTSQTGELFF. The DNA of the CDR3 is TGTGCCAGCAGTGTGGGACACTTTACCTCCCAAACCGGGGAGCTGTTTTTT.

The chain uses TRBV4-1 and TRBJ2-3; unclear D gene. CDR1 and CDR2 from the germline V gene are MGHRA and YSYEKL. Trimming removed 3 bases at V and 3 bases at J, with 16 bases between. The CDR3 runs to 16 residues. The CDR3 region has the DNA TGCGCCAGCAGCCATAACCCGGACGGCCAAACAGATACGCAGTATTTT. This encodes CASSHNPDGQTDTQYF.

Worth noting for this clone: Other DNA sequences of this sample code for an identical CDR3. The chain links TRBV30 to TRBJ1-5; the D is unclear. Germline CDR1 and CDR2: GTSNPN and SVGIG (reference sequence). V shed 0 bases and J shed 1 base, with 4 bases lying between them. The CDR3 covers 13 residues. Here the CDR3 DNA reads TGTGCCTGGAGTGTGGACAGCAATCAGCCCCAGCATTTT. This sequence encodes CAWSVDSNQPQHF.